This TCR beta chain was captured in a study of tumor-infiltrating lymphocytes in localized non-small cell lung cancer. For the study at large: Several tumor histologies, both smoking statuses, and some post-neoadjuvant chemotherapy samples were included. Tumor tissue and non-adjacent uninvolved lung came from each patient.

For this clone: The antigen remains unidentified.

Study-wide points: Tumors had more T cell infiltration than uninvolved lung, per TCRbeta sequencing and CD3 counts.

Assay used: immunoSEQ multiplex PCR; TCRdb lists only in-frame clones, some missing. Of 5,000 to 6,500 clones in the sample, approximately 66% were seen once. CDR3 length: 13 amino acids. The V gene's germline CDR1 is SQVTM and CDR2 ANQGSEA. With 6 bases removed from V and 1 base from J, the gap between germline ends came to 12 bases. This sequence was found in a human donor with non-small cell lung cancer. Specimen: uninvolved lung tissue not adjacent to the tumor. V and J are TRBV29-1 and TRBJ1-1; possibly TRBD1 for D (5 bases). CDR3 sequence reads: CSVPSRGNTEAFF. The CDR3 DNA reads as TGCAGCGTCCCCTCTAGGGGGAACACTGAAGCTTTCTTT.